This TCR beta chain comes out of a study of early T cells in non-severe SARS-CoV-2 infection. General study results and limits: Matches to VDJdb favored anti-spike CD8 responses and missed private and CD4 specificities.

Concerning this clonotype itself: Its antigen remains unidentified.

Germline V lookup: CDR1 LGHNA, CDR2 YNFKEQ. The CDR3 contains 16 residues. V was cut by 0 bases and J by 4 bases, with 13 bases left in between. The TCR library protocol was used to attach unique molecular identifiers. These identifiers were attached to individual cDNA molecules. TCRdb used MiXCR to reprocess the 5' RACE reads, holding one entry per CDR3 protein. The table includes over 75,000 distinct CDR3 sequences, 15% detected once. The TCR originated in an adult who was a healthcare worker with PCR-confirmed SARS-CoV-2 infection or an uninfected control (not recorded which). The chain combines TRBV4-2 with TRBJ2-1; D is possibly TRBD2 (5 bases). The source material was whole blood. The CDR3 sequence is CASSQETSGTYNEQFF. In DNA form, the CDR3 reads TGTGCCAGCAGCCAAGAAACCAGCGGCACATACAATGAGCAGTTCTTC.